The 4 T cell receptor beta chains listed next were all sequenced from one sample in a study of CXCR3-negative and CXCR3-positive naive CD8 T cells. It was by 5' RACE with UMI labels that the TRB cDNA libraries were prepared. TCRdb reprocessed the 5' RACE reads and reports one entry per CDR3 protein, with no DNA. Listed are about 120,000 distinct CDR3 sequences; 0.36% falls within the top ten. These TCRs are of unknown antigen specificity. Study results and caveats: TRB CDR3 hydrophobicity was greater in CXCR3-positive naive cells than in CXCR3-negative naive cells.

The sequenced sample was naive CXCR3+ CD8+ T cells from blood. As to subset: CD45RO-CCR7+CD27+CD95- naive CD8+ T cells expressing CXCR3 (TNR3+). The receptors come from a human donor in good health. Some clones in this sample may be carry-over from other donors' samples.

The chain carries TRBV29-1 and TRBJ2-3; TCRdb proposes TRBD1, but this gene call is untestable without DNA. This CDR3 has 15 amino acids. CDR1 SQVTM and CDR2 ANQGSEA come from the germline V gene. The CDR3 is CSLSGGTSFTDTQYF.

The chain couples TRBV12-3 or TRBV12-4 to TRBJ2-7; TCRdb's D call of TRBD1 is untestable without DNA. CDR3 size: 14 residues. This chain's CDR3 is CASSLSAQPYEQYF.

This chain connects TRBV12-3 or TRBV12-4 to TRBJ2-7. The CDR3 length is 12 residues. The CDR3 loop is CASSLGDGEQYF.

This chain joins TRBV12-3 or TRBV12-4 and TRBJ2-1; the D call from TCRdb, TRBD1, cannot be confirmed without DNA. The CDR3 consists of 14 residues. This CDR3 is CASRKSSGGDEQFF.